This TCR beta chain was found in a study of early T cells in non-severe SARS-CoV-2 infection. Whole-study findings and limits: Matching against VDJdb likely underestimated virus-specific expansions, favoring anti-spike CD8.

This clonotype was observed at least ten times. What it binds is not known. Germline CDR1 DFQATT, CDR2 SNEGSKA (reference sequence). Trimming took 5 bases from V and 6 from J; bases not matched to a gene: 6. The CDR3 is 14 amino acids. Unique molecular identifier tags were affixed to discrete cDNA molecules. Each CDR3 protein gets one entry after TCRdb re-called the 5' RACE reads with MiXCR. The table records 55,000 to 65,000 distinct CDR3 sequences, under 10% of them present only once. This clonotype was sampled from an adult who was a healthcare worker with PCR-confirmed SARS-CoV-2 infection or an uninfected control (not recorded which). The chain is built from TRBV20-1 and TRBJ2-6, with TRBD1 identical over 8 bases. The sample was whole blood. The CDR3 region is CSASHRGMANVLTF. For the CDR3, the DNA is TGCAGTGCTTCGCACAGGGGGATGGCCAACGTCCTGACTTTC.